These 14 T cell receptor beta chains came from one sample sequenced in a study of blood T cell repertoires in COVID-19. Method: immunoSEQ multiplex PCR; TCRdb's copy keeps in-frame clones and lacks some. The sample has roughly 100,000 clones; roughly 85% are singletons. Sequencing was performed on peripheral blood. The receptors originated from a human donor in a cohort sampled during active COVID-19.

This chain joins TRBV7-2 and TRBJ1-3; maybe TRBD1 (5 bases). CDR1 and CDR2 (germline): SGHTA, FQGNSA. CDR3 length equals 15 residues. Trimming shortened V by 5 bases and J by 0 bases, and 11 bases separated the two germline ends. The CDR3 spells CASSGWGLSGNTIYF. The CDR3 coding sequence is TGTGCCAGCAGCGGATGGGGCCTCTCTGGAAACACCATATATTTT.

The V call is TRBV19, the J call TRBJ2-5; 8 bases are a match to TRBD2. CDR1 LNHDA and CDR2 SQIVND come from the germline V gene (reference sequence). CDR3 length: 13 amino acids. The ends lost 5 bases at V and 4 bases at J; junction bases unmatched: 3. As DNA, the CDR3 is TGTGCCAGTAGTGTTGCGGGAGGAGAGACCCAGTACTTC. Encoded protein: CASSVAGGETQYF.

DNA of the CDR3: TGTGCCAGCCAGAACGGACAGTTTGGGGATGAAAAACTGTTTTTT. It encodes CASQNGQFGDEKLFF. The gene calls are TRBV6-5 and TRBJ1-4; tentatively, D is TRBD1 (6 bases). V was pared by 8 bases and J by 6 bases, with 19 bases between. CDR1 is MNHEY, CDR2 SVGAGI, per germline. The CDR3 spans 15 residues.

This chain connects TRBV19 to TRBJ2-1; D ambiguous. Germline-derived CDR1 and CDR2 are LNHDA and SQIVND (reference sequence). CDR3 length equals 13 residues. The ends were cut back, 3 bases at V and 7 bases at J, with 10 bases in the middle. The CDR3 here is CASSITVWNEQFF. Here the CDR3 DNA reads TGTGCCAGTAGTATCACTGTCTGGAATGAGCAGTTCTTC.

The chain is built from TRBV12-2 and TRBJ2-1; TRBD1, the table's D call, was not compared with the DNA. TRBV12-2 is a documented pseudogene. This CDR3 contains 16 residues. CDR3 region: CASRLAGDRGFDEQFF. CDR3 DNA sequence: TGTGCAAGTCGCTTAGCGGGGGACAGGGGCTTCGATGAGCAGTTCTTC.

The chain employs TRBV5-6 and TRBJ1-5, with TRBD1 identical over 9 bases. Germline CDR1 SGHDT, CDR2 YYEEEE. With V trimmed by 4 bases and J by 10 bases, 9 bases remained unmatched. The CDR3 covers 14 residues. In DNA form, the CDR3 reads TGTGCCAGCAGCCCCTGGGACAGGGAAGAACCCCAGCATTTT. Residues: CASSPWDREEPQHF.

The chain links TRBV5-1 to TRBJ1-1, with TRBD1 as a possible D gene (6 bases). Per the germline V gene, CDR1 is SGHRS and CDR2 is YFSETQ. The CDR3 is 14 residues long. The V end lost 3 bases, the J end lost 2 bases, and 11 bases lay between the germline ends. The CDR3 loop reads CASSSGQTNTEAFF. CDR3 nucleotides: TGCGCCAGCAGCTCCGGACAGACAAACACTGAAGCTTTCTTT.

The sample holds one count of this clone. The chain carries TRBV28 and TRBJ2-3; 7 bases align to TRBD1. Germline V CDR1 and CDR2: MDHEN, SYDVKM. The CDR3 spans 16 residues. J was trimmed by 3 bases and V by 5 bases; bases with no gene match: 11. The CDR3 DNA sequence: TGTGCCAGCAGTCCTCAGGGGGAGAGTTTGACAGATACGCAGTATTTT. Protein: CASSPQGESLTDTQYF.

The J gene is TRBJ2-1, the V gene TRBV5-1; D call uncertain. V was cut by 0 bases and J by 2 bases, with 9 bases left in between. CDR3 length equals 15 residues. Germline loops: CDR1 SGHRS, CDR2 YFSETQ. CDR3 in amino acids: CASSLVRVTYNEQFF. The CDR3 coding sequence is TGCGCCAGCAGCTTGGTACGGGTAACCTACAATGAGCAGTTCTTC.

This clone is a singleton in its sample. The V call is TRBV19, the J call TRBJ2-7; the D gene is possibly TRBD2 (7 bases). Germline values: CDR1 LNHDA, CDR2 SQIVND (reference sequence). CDR3 length: 14 amino acids. V was clipped by 3 bases and J by 5 bases, with 14 bases between them. The CDR3 DNA is TGTGCCAGTAGTATGTATGCGGGGGCCCACGAGCAGTACTTC. Its translation: CASSMYAGAHEQYF. Combining the CDR3 with reference TRBV19 and TRBJ2-7 gives the whole variable domain DGGITQSPKYLFRKEGQNVTLSCEQNLNHDAMYWYRQDPGQGLRLIYYSQIVNDFQKGDIAEGYSVSREKKESFPLTVTSAQKNPTAFYLCASSMYAGAHEQYFGPGTRLTVT.

The rearrangement links TRBV6-5 to TRBJ2-7; 8 bases are shared with TRBD1. Trimming at V came to 8 bases and at J to 2 bases, leaving 5 bases not matched to a gene. Germline V lookup: CDR1 MNHEY, CDR2 SVGAGI. The CDR3 loop spans 13 amino acids. CDR3 region: CASHPGQAYEQYF. The CDR3 DNA sequence: TGTGCCAGCCATCCGGGACAGGCCTACGAGCAGTACTTC.

The CDR3 loop is CASRGGRMGEQYF. CDR3 bases: TGTGCCAGCAGGGGGGGGCGGATGGGTGAGCAGTACTTC. V usage is TRBV27 and J usage is TRBJ2-7; perhaps TRBD2 as D (7 bases). Germline assignment: CDR1 MNHEY and CDR2 SMNVEV (reference sequence). The V gene lost 6 bases and the J gene lost 7 bases, with 16 bases spanning the gap. CDR3 size: 13 residues.

DNA for the CDR3: TGCAGCGTTGTAAAATCCCGGGTAAACACTGAAGCTTTCTTT. Protein: CSVVKSRVNTEAFF. V usage is TRBV29-1 and J usage is TRBJ1-1; no clear D gene. CDR1 and CDR2 from the germline V gene are SQVTM and ANQGSEA. This CDR3 is 14 amino acids long. V lost 4 bases to trimming and J lost 2 bases, with 14 bases between them.

The rearrangement joins TRBV29-1 to TRBJ2-5; maybe TRBD2 (5 bases). This CDR3 region has 12 residues. The V end was cut by 3 bases, the J end by 5 bases, with 10 bases between. Germline V gives CDR1 SQVTM, CDR2 ANQGSEA. CDR3 sequence: CSVDEGQETQYF. The CDR3 DNA reads as TGCAGCGTTGATGAGGGTCAGGAGACCCAGTACTTC. The full variable domain, with the rest looked up from reference TRBV29-1 and TRBJ2-5, is SAVISQKPSRDICQRGTSLTIQCQVDSQVTMMFWYRQQPGQSLTLIATANQGSEATYESGFVIDKFPISRPNLTFSTLTVSNMSPEDSSIYLCSVDEGQETQYFGPGTRLLVL.